This T cell receptor (beta chain) was recorded in a study of blood T cell repertoires in COVID-19. Study as a whole: Samples came from the United States, Italy and Spain, spanning acute and convalescent COVID-19. Sources were T cells, B-cell-depleted T cells, or PBMCs; the material itself was cDNA or gDNA.

Original processing notes: Amplifying reference gene primers gave estimates of nucleated cell counts. Here immunoSEQ multiplex PCR was the method, and the copy in TCRdb shows in-frame clones only, minus some. The DNA gave D and trimming, while V, J and clone size come from that table. Found here are about 70,000 clones, around 89% of them singletons; the top ten hold under 1.5%. Germline V CDR1 and CDR2: LNHNV, YYDKDF (reference sequence). The CDR3 totals 16 residues. Unmatched junction bases numbered 4, after V lost 1 base and J lost 4 bases. The receptor was isolated from a human donor in a cohort sampled during active COVID-19. Sequenced material: peripheral blood. The chain couples TRBV15 to TRBJ2-1; TRBD2 agrees at 10 bases. The CDR3 spells CATSRGETSGYNEQFF. In nucleotides, the CDR3 is TGTGCCACCAGCAGAGGCGAGACTAGCGGGTACAATGAGCAGTTCTTC.